This T cell receptor (beta chain) was found in a study of T-cell memory formation after mild COVID-19. Whole-study context: Clustering of TCRs was largely donor specific. Study-wide results and caveats: Contracting clones from day 15 to 85 showed balanced CD4/CD8; later expanders favored CD4+.

A note on this clonotype: Its matching antigen is unknown.

This CDR3 region has 14 residues. V was shortened by 5 bases and J by 1 base, with 15 bases between the two germline ends. Germline V gives CDR1 DFQATT, CDR2 SNEGSKA (reference sequence). In TCRdb, the 5' RACE reads were re-called with MiXCR into one record per CDR3 protein. The sample yields 350,000 to 500,000 distinct CDR3 sequences, roughly 18% seen once. The receptor was isolated from a man younger than 30 who had mild COVID-19 (a few samples of this study predate the infection). Cell type and time point are not known. The source material was PBMCs or a T cell subset sorted from them (not recorded which). V usage is TRBV20-1 and J usage is TRBJ2-7, with D perhaps given as TRBD1 or TRBD2 (5 bases each). CDR3 region: CSAQPGRTSYEQYF. CDR3 sequence (DNA): TGCAGTGCTCAGCCGGGACGGACGTCCTACGAGCAGTACTTC.